This T cell receptor (beta chain) stems from a study of T cells in Graves' hyperthyroidism and ophthalmopathy. For the study at large: The blood sample was taken at first diagnosis, before treatment began. Study-wide results and limits: Appearing also in blood were most of the thyroid clonotypes expanded above 0.001.

With a duration under 2 months, the hyperthyroidism was newly diagnosed in patients aged 18 to 65. Clinical symptoms, serum thyroxine, TRAb, thyroid ultrasound and orbital computed tomography informed diagnoses. The length of the CDR3 is 16 residues. With 0 bases removed from V and 4 bases from J, the gap between germline ends came to 16 bases. Germline V gives CDR1 SGHKS, CDR2 YYEKEE (reference sequence). Worth noting for this clonotype: Its antigen is undetermined.

RNA transcripts provided the source from which TCR beta CDR3 regions were amplified. With the HTBI primer set, the TCR CDR3 went through a first round of RT-PCR. MiXCR was run by TCRdb on the multiplex PCR reads, yielding one entry per CDR3 protein. In the table there are hundreds of thousands of distinct CDR3 sequences, roughly 25% of which are singletons. The sample comprised blood. The chain carries TRBV5-5 and TRBJ2-5; no definite D call. This clonotype was obtained from a man in his fifties or sixties with Graves' hyperthyroidism. CDR3 residues: CASSLGGSGRPETQYF. DNA for the CDR3: TGTGCCAGCAGCTTGGGCGGCAGTGGAAGGCCAGAGACCCAGTACTTC. Drawing the rest from reference TRBV5-5 and TRBJ2-5, the complete variable domain is DAGVTQSPTHLIKTRGQQVTLRCSPISGHKSVSWYQQVLGQGPQFIFQYYEKEERGRGNFPDRFSARQFPNYSSELNVNALLLGDSALYLCASSLGGSGRPETQYFGPGTRLLVL.